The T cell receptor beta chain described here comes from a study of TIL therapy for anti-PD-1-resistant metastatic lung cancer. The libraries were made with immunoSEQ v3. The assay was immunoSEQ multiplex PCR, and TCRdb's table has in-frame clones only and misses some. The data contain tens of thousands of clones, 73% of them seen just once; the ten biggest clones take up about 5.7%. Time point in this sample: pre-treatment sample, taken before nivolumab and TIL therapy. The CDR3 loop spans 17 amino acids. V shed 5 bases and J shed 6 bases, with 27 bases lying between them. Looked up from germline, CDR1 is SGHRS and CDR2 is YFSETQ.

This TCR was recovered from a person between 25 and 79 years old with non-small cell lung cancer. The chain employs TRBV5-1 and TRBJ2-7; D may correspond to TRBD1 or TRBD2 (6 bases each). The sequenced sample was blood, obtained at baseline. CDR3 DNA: TGCGCCAGCAGTCAAGGAAGAGGGGGAGGCACTGGAGTCGAGCAGTACTTC. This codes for CASSQGRGGGTGVEQYF. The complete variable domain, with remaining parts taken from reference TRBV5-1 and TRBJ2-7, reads KAGVTQTPRYLIKTRGQQVTLSCSPISGHRSVSWYQQTPGQGLQFLFEYFSETQRNKGNFPGRFSGRQFSNSRSEMNVSTLELGDSALYLCASSQGRGGGTGVEQYFGPGTRLTVT.